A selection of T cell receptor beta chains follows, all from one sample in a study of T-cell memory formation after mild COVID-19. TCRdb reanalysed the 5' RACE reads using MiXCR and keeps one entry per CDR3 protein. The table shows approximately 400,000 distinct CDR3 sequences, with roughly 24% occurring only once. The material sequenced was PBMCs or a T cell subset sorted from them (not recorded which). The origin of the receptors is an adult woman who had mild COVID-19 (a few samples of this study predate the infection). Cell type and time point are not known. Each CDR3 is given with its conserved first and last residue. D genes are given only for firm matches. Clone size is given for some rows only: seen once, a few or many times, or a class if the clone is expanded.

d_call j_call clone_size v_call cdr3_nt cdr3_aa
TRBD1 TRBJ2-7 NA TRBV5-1 TGCGCCAGCAGCTTGGCCGGGACAGGGCACGAGCAGTACTTC CASSLAGTGHEQYF
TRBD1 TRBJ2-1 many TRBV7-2 TGTGCCAGCAGCTGGGGACAGGGGGCAACTTCTGATGAGCAGTTCTTC CASSWGQGATSDEQFF
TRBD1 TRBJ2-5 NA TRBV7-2 TGTGCCAGCAGCGCCAGACAGGGGGTGCGAGAGACCCAGTACTTC CASSARQGVRETQYF
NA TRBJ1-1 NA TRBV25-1 TGTGCCAGCTTCGACGGGTGGTCCACTGAAGCTTTCTTT CASFDGWSTEAFF
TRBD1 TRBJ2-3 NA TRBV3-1 TGTGCCAGCAGCCATTGGGACAGAGGAGATACGCAGTATTTT CASSHWDRGDTQYF
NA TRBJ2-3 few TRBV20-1 TGCAGTGCTAGTCAACCTCGGCTGGATACGCAGTATTTT CSASQPRLDTQYF
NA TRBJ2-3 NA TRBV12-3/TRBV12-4 TGTGCCAGCAGTTCCCTCAGGGAAGGCACAGATACGCAGTATTTT CASSSLREGTDTQYF
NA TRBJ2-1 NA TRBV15 TGTGCCACCAGCAGAACGCGGGACCCATACAATGAGCAGTTCTTC CATSRTRDPYNEQFF
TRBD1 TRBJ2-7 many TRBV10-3 TGTGCCATCAGTGAGTGGCAGGGGGCTATCTACGAGCAGTACTTC CAISEWQGAIYEQYF
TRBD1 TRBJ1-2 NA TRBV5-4 TGTGCCAGCAGCCCCCGGACAGGGGCCTATGGCTACACCTTC CASSPRTGAYGYTF
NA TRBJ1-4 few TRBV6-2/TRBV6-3 TGTGCCAGCAGTTGGCAGGGAGCGCCTGAAAAACTGTTTTTT CASSWQGAPEKLFF
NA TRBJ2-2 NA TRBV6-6 TGTGCCAGCAAGTCGCTCGCGAACACCGGGGAGCTGTTTTTT CASKSLANTGELFF
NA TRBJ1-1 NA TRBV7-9 TGTGCCAGCAGTGGAAGCCTGGGGAGAGCTTTCTTT CASSGSLGRAFF
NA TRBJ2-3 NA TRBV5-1 TGCGCCAGCAGTTTGGGGGACATCCGCACAGATACGCAGTATTTT CASSLGDIRTDTQYF
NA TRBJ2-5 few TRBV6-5 TGTGCCAGCAGGTTAGGGATTGGGGAGACCCAGTACTTC CASRLGIGETQYF
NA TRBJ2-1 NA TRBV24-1 TGTGCCACCAGTGATGCCCTGCCGGGGCAGAGCTACAATGAGCAGTTCTTC CATSDALPGQSYNEQFF
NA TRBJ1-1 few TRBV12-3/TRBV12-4 TGTGCCAGCAGTTTAGGAGGGTATGAAGCTTTCTTT CASSLGGYEAFF
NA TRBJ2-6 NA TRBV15 TGTGCCACCAGCTCGTCGGTCGGGGCCAACGTCCTGACTTTC CATSSSVGANVLTF
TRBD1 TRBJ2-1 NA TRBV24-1 TGTGCCACCAGTGATACGCCGGGACAGGTGGATGAGCAGTTCTTC CATSDTPGQVDEQFF
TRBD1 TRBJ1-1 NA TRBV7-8 TGTGCCAGCAGCCTGGGGACAGGGGGCCGCTTGAACACTGAAGCTTTCTTT CASSLGTGGRLNTEAFF
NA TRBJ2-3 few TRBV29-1 TGCAGCGTGGGGGGGGCTAGCGGCACAGATACGCAGTATTTT CSVGGASGTDTQYF
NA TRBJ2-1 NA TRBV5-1 TGCGCCAGCAGCTTGGCCAGTCTAGACTACAATGAGCAGTTCTTC CASSLASLDYNEQFF
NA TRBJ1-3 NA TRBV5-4 TGTGCCAGCAGCTTGCCAGGGCTGAGAAACACCATATATTTT CASSLPGLRNTIYF
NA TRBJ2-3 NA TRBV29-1 TGCAGCGGCAGGGGCTCCACAGATACGCAGTATTTT CSGRGSTDTQYF
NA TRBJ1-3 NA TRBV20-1 TGCAGTGCTAGTGGGCTGTCCTCTGGAAACACCATATATTTT CSASGLSSGNTIYF
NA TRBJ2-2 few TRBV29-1 TGCAGCGCTGAAATATTCACGAACACCGGGGAGCTGTTTTTT CSAEIFTNTGELFF
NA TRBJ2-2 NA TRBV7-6 TGTGCCAGCAGCTGGAGTCAGGGTCGCCCCGGGGAGCTGTTTTTT CASSWSQGRPGELFF
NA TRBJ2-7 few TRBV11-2 TGTGCCAGCACCCCAAGCCTCCGGGGCTCCTACGAGCAGTACTTC CASTPSLRGSYEQYF
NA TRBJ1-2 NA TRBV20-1 TGCAGTGCCGGCGTTATTGGCTACACCTTC CSAGVIGYTF
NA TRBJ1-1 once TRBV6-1 TGTGCCAGCTTCCCTCGGGGCAACACTGAAGCTTTCTTT CASFPRGNTEAFF
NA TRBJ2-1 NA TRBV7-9 TGTGCCAGCAGCCCCCTCCGTAGCCTGTACAATGAGCAGTTCTTC CASSPLRSLYNEQFF
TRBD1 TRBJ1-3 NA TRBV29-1 TGCAGCGTTGACCAGGGGGAAAACACCATATATTTT CSVDQGENTIYF
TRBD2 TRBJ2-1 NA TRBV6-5 TGTGCCAGCAGCCAACGCCGGGGGGGCCGGGATGAGCAGTTCTTC CASSQRRGGRDEQFF
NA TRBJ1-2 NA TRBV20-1 TGCAGTGCTAGAGATCCTAGGGGGACGGGGGGCTACACCTTC CSARDPRGTGGYTF
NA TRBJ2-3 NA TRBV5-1 TGCGCCAGCAGCTTCGGGAATGGGGGAAGCACAGATACGCAGTATTTT CASSFGNGGSTDTQYF
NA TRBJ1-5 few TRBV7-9 TGTGCCAGCAGCGGCCAGGGGCTTCAGCCCCAGCATTTT CASSGQGLQPQHF
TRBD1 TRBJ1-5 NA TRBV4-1 TGCGCCAGCAGCCCCCCATGGGACAGGGGCCGGGATGGCAATCAGCCCCAGCATTTT CASSPPWDRGRDGNQPQHF
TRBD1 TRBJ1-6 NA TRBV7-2 TGTGCCAGCAGCTCGCTTAGACAGGGGCATAATTCACCCCTCCACTTT CASSSLRQGHNSPLHF
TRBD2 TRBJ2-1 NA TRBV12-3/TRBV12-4 TGTGCCAGCAGTCTTACTAGCGGGAGATTCGATGAGCAGTTCTTC CASSLTSGRFDEQFF